These 12 T cell receptor beta chains share one sample of origin, sequenced in a study of control samples from healthy donors and cancer patients. Sequencing was performed with immunoSEQ multiplex PCR; in TCRdb, only in-frame clones are kept and a portion is missing. The sample comprises roughly 160,000 clones, about 95% of which are singletons, and 12% to 15% rests with the top ten. The sample taken for sequencing was PBMCs. These receptors originate from a man in his fifties or sixties with colorectal cancer.

The chain uses TRBV6-1 and TRBJ1-1; 9 bases are shared with TRBD1. Germline CDR1 is MNHNS and CDR2 is SASEGT. The CDR3 is 14 amino acids. Trimming took 6 bases from V and 4 from J; bases not matched to a gene: 6. Written as DNA, the CDR3 is TGTGCCAGCAGGGGACAGGGTAGTAGCACTGAAGCTTTCTTT. Encoded protein: CASRGQGSSTEAFF.

The V and J genes are TRBV13 and TRBJ1-2, with D perhaps matching TRBD1 (5 bases). CDR1 and CDR2 (germline): PRHDT, FYEKMQ (reference sequence). This CDR3 is built from 15 residues. The ends were cut back, 2 bases at V and 2 bases at J, with 12 bases in the middle. The CDR3 bases are TGTGCCAGCAGCTTAAGATCAGGGACCAACTATGGCTACACCTTC. As protein: CASSLRSGTNYGYTF.

The chain links TRBV5-6 to TRBJ2-3; 9 positions agree with TRBD2. The CDR3 covers 14 residues. J was trimmed by 8 bases and V by 4 bases; bases with no gene match: 8. Germline V gene data show CDR1 as SGHDT and CDR2 as YYEEEE. CDR3 loop: CASSPGTSPSTQYF. DNA of the CDR3: TGTGCCAGCAGCCCCGGGACTAGCCCATCTACGCAGTATTTT.

This chain links TRBV5-6 with TRBJ1-1; a weak D match, TRBD1 (5 bases). Trimming stripped 4 bases from V and 1 base from J, with 14 bases between. In germline, CDR1 is SGHDT, CDR2 YYEEEE. The CDR3 is made up of 15 amino acids. The CDR3 coding sequence is TGTGCCAGCAGCGGGGCGGCGGCCGGGAACACTGAAGCTTTCTTT. Protein product: CASSGAAAGNTEAFF.

The genes are TRBV29-1 and TRBJ1-1; a possible D gene is TRBD1 (6 bases). The V gene's germline CDR1 is SQVTM and CDR2 ANQGSEA. The CDR3 is 14 amino acids. Trimming left V 4 bases short and J 4 bases short, with 16 bases between. CDR3 protein: CSVVLNREGTEAFF. CDR3 in DNA: TGCAGCGTTGTTCTTAACAGGGAGGGCACTGAAGCTTTCTTT.

V usage is TRBV6-2 or TRBV6-3 and J usage is TRBJ1-1; no definite D call. The V and J ends lost 4 bases and 5 bases respectively, with 8 bases between them. This CDR3 is 12 amino acids long. Per germline, CDR1 MNHEY and CDR2 SVGEGT. This CDR3 is CASSFMGTEAFF. As DNA, the CDR3 is TGTGCCAGCAGTTTCATGGGGACTGAAGCTTTCTTT.

The V and J genes are TRBV10-3 and TRBJ1-5, with no clear D. V lost 3 bases and J 5 bases, leaving 11 bases between the germline ends. CDR1 is ENHRY and CDR2 is SYGVKD in the germline V gene. The length of the CDR3 is 14 residues. The CDR3 nucleotides are TGTGCCATCAGTGAAGGTTCCGGATATCAGCCCCAGCATTTT. Its protein is CAISEGSGYQPQHF.

V and J are TRBV7-9 and TRBJ1-6; weak D call: TRBD1 (5 bases). Germline values: CDR1 SEHNR, CDR2 FQNEAQ (reference sequence). The CDR3 totals 14 residues. Between the trimmed V and J ends, which lost 1 base and 9 bases, there was a span of 10 bases. The CDR3 coding sequence is TGTGCCAGCAGCTTAGGACAGATGAGTTCACCCCTCCACTTT. It yields the protein CASSLGQMSSPLHF.

The chain joins TRBV7-9 to TRBJ2-1, with D possibly being TRBD2 (6 bases). Between the trimmed V and J ends, which lost 1 base and 3 bases, there was a span of 19 bases. The CDR3 loop spans 18 amino acids. Looked up from germline, CDR1 is SEHNR and CDR2 is FQNEAQ (reference sequence). The CDR3 protein is CASSLDSSGDFYYNEQFF. In nucleotides, the CDR3 is TGTGCCAGCAGCTTAGATTCAAGTGGGGACTTCTACTACAATGAGCAGTTCTTC.

The chain uses TRBV19 and TRBJ2-5; 11 nucleotides line up with TRBD1. With V trimmed by 5 bases and J by 5 bases, 7 bases remained unmatched. The CDR3 totals 15 residues. Germline V gives CDR1 LNHDA, CDR2 SQIVND (reference sequence). The DNA for the CDR3 is TGTGCCAGTAGTTTAACGGGGACAGGGGGGGAGACCCAGTACTTC. As protein: CASSLTGTGGETQYF.

CDR3 region: CASSTRGNLGTEAFF. The CDR3 DNA reads TGTGCCAGCAGCACCCGCGGAAACCTAGGGACTGAAGCTTTCTTT. V is TRBV9 and J is TRBJ1-1; D is unclear. This CDR3 comprises 15 residues. Trimming took 4 bases from V and 5 from J, leaving 18 bases between them. Looked up from germline, CDR1 is SGDLS and CDR2 is YYNGEE. The full variable domain, in which reference TRBV9 and TRBJ1-1 provide the parts outside the CDR3, is DSGVTQTPKHLITATGQRVTLRCSPRSGDLSVYWYQQSLDQGLQFLIQYYNGEERAKGNILERFSAQQFPDLHSELNLSSLELGDSALYFCASSTRGNLGTEAFFGQGTRLTVV.

This rearrangement joins TRBV7-2 to TRBJ2-5; D is possibly TRBD1 (6 bases). This CDR3 is 14 amino acids long. V lost 5 bases, J lost 5 bases, and 15 bases lay in between. Germline V gene lookup returns CDR1 SGHTA and CDR2 FQGNSA. The CDR3 protein is CASSPARGSETQYF. CDR3 DNA sequence: TGTGCCAGCAGCCCCGCAAGGGGGAGCGAGACCCAGTACTTC.